This TCR beta chain emerged from a study of long-term antiretroviral therapy in people with HIV. Points from the study as a whole: Pre-ART expanded clones dominated the repertoire at every time point. ART preceded a rise in diversity that nonetheless stayed lower than in transplant donor controls.

Note on this clone: Its antigen is not identified.

The assay, immunoSEQ v3.0, was run at survey level. Here immunoSEQ multiplex PCR was the method, and the copy in TCRdb shows in-frame clones only, minus some. The sample lists approximately 16,000 clones, just over 75% occurring once. This receptor was obtained from a man between 35 and 55 years old with HIV. This specimen was unsorted PBMCs, taken 2.1 years after starting antiretroviral therapy.

The CDR3 region has the DNA TGTGCCAGCAGCCCGACAGGGGTGGGGGATACGCAGTATTTT. Residues: CASSPTGVGDTQYF. The chain couples TRBV5-4 to TRBJ2-3; TRBD1 matches 8 bases. J lost 6 bases, V lost 4 bases, and 7 bases had no gene match. The CDR3 spans 14 residues. In germline, CDR1 is SGHNT, CDR2 YYREEE (reference sequence).